This record covers a single T cell receptor (beta chain). Antigen specificity is unknown. These data originate in a study of T cell responses to AZD1222 COVID-19 vaccine. Notes on the study in general: Vaccine-related CD4 TCRs covered spike, predominating at 160-218 and 743-854. Spike-specific TCRs gained breadth and depth after people received two AZD1222 doses. It should be noted that donors were predominantly white British and more often female, and clonal diversity was possibly underestimated.

The V gene's germline CDR1 is SGHRS and CDR2 YFSETQ. Trimming stripped 4 bases from V and 0 bases from J, with 6 bases between. This CDR3 spans 13 amino acids. TCRdb's copy holds only in-frame clones and misses some; the assay was immunoSEQ multiplex PCR. Of 130,000 to 150,000 clones detected, 80% to 90% appear once; the ten largest clones hold about 4.7%. J is TRBJ2-3 and V is TRBV5-1; unclear D gene. Material: peripheral blood, obtained on day 0 of AZD1222 vaccination. The receptor's source is an adult in good health. In nucleotides, the CDR3 is TGCGCCAGCAGCGTCAGAAGCACAGATACGCAGTATTTT. This sequence encodes CASSVRSTDTQYF.